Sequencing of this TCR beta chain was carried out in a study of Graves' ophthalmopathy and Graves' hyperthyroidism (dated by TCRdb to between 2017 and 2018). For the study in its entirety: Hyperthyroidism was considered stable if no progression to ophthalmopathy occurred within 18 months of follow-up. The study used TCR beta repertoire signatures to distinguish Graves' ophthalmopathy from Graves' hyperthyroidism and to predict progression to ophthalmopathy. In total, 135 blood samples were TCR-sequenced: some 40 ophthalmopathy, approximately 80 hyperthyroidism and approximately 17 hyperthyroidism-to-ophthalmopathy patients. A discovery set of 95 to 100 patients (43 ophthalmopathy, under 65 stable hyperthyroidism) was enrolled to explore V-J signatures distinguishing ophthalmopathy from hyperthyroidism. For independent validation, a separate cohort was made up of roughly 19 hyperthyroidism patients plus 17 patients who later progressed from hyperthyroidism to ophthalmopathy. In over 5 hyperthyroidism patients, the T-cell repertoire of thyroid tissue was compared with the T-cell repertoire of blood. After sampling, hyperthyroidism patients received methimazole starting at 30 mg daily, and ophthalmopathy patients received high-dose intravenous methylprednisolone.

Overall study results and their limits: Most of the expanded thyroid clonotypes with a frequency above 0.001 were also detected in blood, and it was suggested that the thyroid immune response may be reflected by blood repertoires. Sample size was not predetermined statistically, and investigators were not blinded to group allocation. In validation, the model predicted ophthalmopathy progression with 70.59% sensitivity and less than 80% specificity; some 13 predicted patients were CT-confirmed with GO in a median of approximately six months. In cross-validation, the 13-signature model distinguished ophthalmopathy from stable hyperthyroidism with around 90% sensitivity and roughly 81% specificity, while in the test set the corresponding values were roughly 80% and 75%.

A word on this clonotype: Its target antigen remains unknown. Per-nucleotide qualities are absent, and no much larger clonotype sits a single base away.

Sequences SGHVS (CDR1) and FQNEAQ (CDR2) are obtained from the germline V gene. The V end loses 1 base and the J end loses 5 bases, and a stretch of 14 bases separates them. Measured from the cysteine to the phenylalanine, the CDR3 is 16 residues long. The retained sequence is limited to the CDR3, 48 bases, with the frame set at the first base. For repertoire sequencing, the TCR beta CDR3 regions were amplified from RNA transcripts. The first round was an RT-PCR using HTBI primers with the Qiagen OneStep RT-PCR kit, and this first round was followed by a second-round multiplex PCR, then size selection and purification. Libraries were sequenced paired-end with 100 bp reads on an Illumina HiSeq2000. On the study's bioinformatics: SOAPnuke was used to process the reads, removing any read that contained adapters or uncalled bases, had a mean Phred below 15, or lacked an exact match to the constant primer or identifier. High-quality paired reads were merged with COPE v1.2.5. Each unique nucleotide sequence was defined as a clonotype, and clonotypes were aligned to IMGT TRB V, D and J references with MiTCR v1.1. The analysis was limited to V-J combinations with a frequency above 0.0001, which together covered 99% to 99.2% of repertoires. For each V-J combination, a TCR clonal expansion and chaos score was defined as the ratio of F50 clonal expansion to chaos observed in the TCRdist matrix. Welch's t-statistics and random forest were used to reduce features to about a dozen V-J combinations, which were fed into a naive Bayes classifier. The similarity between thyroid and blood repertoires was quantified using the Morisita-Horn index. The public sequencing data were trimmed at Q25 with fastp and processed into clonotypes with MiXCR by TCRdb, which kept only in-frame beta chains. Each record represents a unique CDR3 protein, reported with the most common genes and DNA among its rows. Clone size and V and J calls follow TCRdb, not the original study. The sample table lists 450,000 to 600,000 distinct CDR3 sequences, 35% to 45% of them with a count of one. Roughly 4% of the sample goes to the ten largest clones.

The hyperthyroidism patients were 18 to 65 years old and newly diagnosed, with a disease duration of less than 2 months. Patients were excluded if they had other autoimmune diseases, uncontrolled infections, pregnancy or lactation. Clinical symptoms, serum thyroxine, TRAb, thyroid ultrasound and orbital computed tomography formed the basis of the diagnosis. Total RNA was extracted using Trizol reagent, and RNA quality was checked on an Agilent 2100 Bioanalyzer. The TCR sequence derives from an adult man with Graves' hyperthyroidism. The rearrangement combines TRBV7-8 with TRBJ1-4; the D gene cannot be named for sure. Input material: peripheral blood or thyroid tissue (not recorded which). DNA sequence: TGTGCCAGCAGCTTAGTGGGTACCCGCTACAATGAAAAACTGTTTTTT. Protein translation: CASSLVGTRYNEKLFF.